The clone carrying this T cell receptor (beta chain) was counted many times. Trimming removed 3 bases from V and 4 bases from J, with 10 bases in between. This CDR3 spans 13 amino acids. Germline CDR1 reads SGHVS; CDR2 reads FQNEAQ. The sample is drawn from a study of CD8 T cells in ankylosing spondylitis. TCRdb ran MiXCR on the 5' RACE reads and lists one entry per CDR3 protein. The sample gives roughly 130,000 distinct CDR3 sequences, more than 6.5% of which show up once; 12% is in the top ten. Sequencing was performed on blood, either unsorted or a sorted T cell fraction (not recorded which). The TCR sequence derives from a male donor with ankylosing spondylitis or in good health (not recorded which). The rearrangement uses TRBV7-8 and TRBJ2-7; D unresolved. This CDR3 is CASSFPHRYEQYF. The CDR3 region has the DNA TGTGCCAGCAGCTTCCCCCACAGATACGAGCAGTACTTC.